This is a list of T cell receptor beta chains from one sample in a study of beta chain features in type 1 diabetes. Using immunoSEQ multiplex PCR, the repertoire was profiled, and TCRdb retains in-frame clones only, with some absent. The table includes over 40,000 clones, around 50% detected once. Sequences were obtained from Tregs from blood. Receptors were obtained from a woman aged 18-29 years in good health. CDR3s include the opening cysteine and the closing phenylalanine or tryptophan. D genes are given only for firm matches. The size field is filled for only some rows; it gives once, few, many or a size class.

d_call,cdr3_length,clone_size,v_call,j_call,cdr3_nt,cdr3_aa
-,13,-,TRBV5-1,TRBJ2-1,TGCGCCAGCAGCTTGGGCAGGGCCTATGAGCAGTTCTTC,CASSLGRAYEQFF
TRBD2,15,once,TRBV7-3,TRBJ2-7,TGTGCCAGCAGCCCGCATAGCGGGAGGTCCTACGAGCAGTACTTC,CASSPHSGRSYEQYF
-,17,few,TRBV7-9,TRBJ2-7,TGTGCCAGCAGCGGGTACCCGGGACAAGATGCGGGCTACGAGCAGTACTTC,CASSGYPGQDAGYEQYF
TRBD1,15,-,TRBV18,TRBJ1-3,TGTGCCAGCTCGCCGGACAGGGTACCTGGAAACACCATATATTTT,CASSPDRVPGNTIYF
-,16,-,TRBV2,TRBJ2-7,TGTGCCAGCAGGGATGATAGCGGATACAGGAACTACGAGCAGTACTTC,CASRDDSGYRNYEQYF
-,14,-,TRBV4-1,TRBJ2-1,TGCGCCAGCAGCCCCTCTACCCCCTACAATGAGCAGTTCTTC,CASSPSTPYNEQFF
-,16,-,TRBV7-2,TRBJ2-1,TGTGCCAGCAGCTTAGGGGGCGCACAGAATGGGAATGAGCAGTTCTTC,CASSLGGAQNGNEQFF
TRBD1,15,-,TRBV18,TRBJ2-1,TGTGCCAGCTCACCCCCGACAGGGGGGCGGGGTGAGCAGTTCTTC,CASSPPTGGRGEQFF
TRBD2,14,few,TRBV6-1,TRBJ2-5,TGTGCCAGCAGTGGACTAGCGGTACAAGAGACCCAGTACTTC,CASSGLAVQETQYF
-,14,few,TRBV30,TRBJ1-6,TGTGCCTGGAGTGTAACGGGGCGGGGATCACCCCTCCACTTT,CAWSVTGRGSPLHF
TRBD2,15,few,TRBV28,TRBJ2-1,TGTGCCAGCACTCTAGCGGGAGGTTTCTACAATGAGCAGTTCTTC,CASTLAGGFYNEQFF
-,16,-,TRBV28,TRBJ2-1,TGTGCCAGCAGCTCAGCCGAGGGACTTCCTTACAATGAGCAGTTCTTC,CASSSAEGLPYNEQFF
TRBD2,15,-,TRBV28,TRBJ2-5,TGTGCCAGCAGAAATTGGGCGGGGGTCGGGGAGACCCAGTACTTC,CASRNWAGVGETQYF
-,15,-,TRBV30,TRBJ2-6,TGTGCCTGGAGTCCGTTCACGGGGGGGGCCAACGTCCTGACTTTC,CAWSPFTGGANVLTF
TRBD2,18,few,TRBV5-6,TRBJ2-1,TGTGCCAGCAGCCGACTGGGACTAGCGCGTTTATCCTACAATGAGCAGTTCTTC,CASSRLGLARLSYNEQFF
-,15,-,TRBV6-5,TRBJ2-7,TGTGCCAGCAGTTACCGGAGACAGGTTTCCTACGAGCAGTACTTC,CASSYRRQVSYEQYF
TRBD2,15,-,TRBV27,TRBJ2-3,TGTGCCAGCAGTTGGAGCGGGATAAGTACAGATACGCAGTATTTT,CASSWSGISTDTQYF
TRBD1,13,-,TRBV11-1,TRBJ1-2,TGTGCCAGCAGCCCCCGGGACAGCGGTGGAGTCACCTTC,CASSPRDSGGVTF
TRBD1,14,few,TRBV7-3,TRBJ2-7,TGTGCCAGCAGCCTACAGGGGGGAGAGGGCGAGCAGTACTTC,CASSLQGGEGEQYF
-,15,-,TRBV7-8,TRBJ2-7,TGTGCCAGCAGCTTAATAGAGACTAGGCAGTACGAGCAGTACTTC,CASSLIETRQYEQYF
TRBD1,16,-,TRBV5-5,TRBJ2-1,TGTGCCAGCAGCCCGGACAGGGTCGTTGGTTTAGGTGAGCAGTTCTTC,CASSPDRVVGLGEQFF
-,12,-,TRBV30,TRBJ1-2,TGTGCCTGGAGTTTACAGGGAATCGGCTACACCTTC,CAWSLQGIGYTF